Below, one TCR beta chain is given with its context. Its antigen is undetermined. The PCR contained 60 Vbeta and 13 Jbeta primers. The method was immunoSEQ multiplex PCR; TCRdb's version includes in-frame clones alone and lacks a portion of them. This sample has 150,000 to 200,000 clones, with around 80% found just once. This specimen belongs to a study of cytomegalovirus exposure and HLA in healthy donors. The wider study: Earlier work reported 117 million unique TCR beta sequences from 180 million or so T cells.

Per germline, CDR1 MDHEN and CDR2 SYDVKM. The CDR3 has 15 residues. The V end lost 7 bases, the J end lost 2 bases, and 18 bases lay between the germline ends. Whole-study results and caveats: Analysis was carried out at a later point, and it linked a missense DCLRE1C variant to TCR beta V- and J-gene trimming.

This chain links TRBV28 with TRBJ2-7; tentatively, D is TRBD1 (5 bases). This clonotype was obtained from a male donor in good health and CMV-seropositive. The source material was PBMCs. The CDR3 is CASTPSPDKTYEQYF. The CDR3 DNA is TGTGCCAGCACCCCATCACCGGACAAAACCTACGAGCAGTACTTC. Complete variable domain (other parts from reference TRBV28 and TRBJ2-7): DVKVTQSSRYLVKRTGEKVFLECVQDMDHENMFWYRQDPGLGLRLIYFSYDVKMKEKGDIPEGYSVSREKKERFSLILESASTNQTSMYLCASTPSPDKTYEQYFGPGTRLTVT.